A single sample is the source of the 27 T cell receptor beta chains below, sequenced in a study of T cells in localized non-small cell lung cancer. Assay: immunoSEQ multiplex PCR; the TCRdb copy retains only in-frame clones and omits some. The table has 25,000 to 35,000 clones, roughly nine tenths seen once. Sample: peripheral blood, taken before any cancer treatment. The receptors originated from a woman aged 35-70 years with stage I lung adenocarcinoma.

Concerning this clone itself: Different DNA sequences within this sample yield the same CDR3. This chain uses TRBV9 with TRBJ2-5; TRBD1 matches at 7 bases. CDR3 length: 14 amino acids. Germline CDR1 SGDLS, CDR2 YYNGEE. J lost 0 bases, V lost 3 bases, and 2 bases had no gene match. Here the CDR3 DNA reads TGTGCCAGCAGCGGGACAGGAGACCAAGAGACCCAGTACTTC. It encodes CASSGTGDQETQYF.

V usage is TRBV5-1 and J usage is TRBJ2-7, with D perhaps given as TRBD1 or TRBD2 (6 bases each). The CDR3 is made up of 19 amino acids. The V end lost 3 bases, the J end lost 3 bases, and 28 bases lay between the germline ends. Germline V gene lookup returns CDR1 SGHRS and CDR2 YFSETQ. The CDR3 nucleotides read TGCGCCAGCAGCTCGGGGGCCCTGTCGACAGCCCGTCGAGTCTACGAGCAGTACTTC. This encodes CASSSGALSTARRVYEQYF. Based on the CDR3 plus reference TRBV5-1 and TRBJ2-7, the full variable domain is KAGVTQTPRYLIKTRGQQVTLSCSPISGHRSVSWYQQTPGQGLQFLFEYFSETQRNKGNFPGRFSGRQFSNSRSEMNVSTLELGDSALYLCASSSGALSTARRVYEQYFGPGTRLTVT.

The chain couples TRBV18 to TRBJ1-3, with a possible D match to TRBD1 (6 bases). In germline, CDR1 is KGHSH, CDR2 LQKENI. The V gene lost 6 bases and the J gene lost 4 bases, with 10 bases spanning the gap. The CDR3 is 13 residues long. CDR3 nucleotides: TGTGCCAGCTCTCCAGGGGACGGAAACACCATATATTTT. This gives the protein CASSPGDGNTIYF.

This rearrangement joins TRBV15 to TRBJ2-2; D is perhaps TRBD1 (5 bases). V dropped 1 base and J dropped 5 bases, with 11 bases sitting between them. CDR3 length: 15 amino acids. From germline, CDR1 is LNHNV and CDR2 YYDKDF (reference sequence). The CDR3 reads CATSRAGAGTGELFF. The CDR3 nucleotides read TGTGCCACCAGCAGAGCTGGGGCAGGGACCGGGGAGCTGTTTTTT.

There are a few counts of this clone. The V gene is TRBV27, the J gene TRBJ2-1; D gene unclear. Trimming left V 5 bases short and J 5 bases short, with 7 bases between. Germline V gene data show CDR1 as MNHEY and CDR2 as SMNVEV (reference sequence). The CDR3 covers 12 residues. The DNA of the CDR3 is TGTGCCAGCAGTCCCGGAGACAATGAGCAGTTCTTC. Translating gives CASSPGDNEQFF.

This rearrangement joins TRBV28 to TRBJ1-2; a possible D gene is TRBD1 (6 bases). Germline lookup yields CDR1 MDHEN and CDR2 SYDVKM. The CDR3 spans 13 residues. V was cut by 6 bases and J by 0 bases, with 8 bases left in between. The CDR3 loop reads CASSNRANYGYTF. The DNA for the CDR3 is TGTGCCAGCAGCAACAGGGCTAACTATGGCTACACCTTC.

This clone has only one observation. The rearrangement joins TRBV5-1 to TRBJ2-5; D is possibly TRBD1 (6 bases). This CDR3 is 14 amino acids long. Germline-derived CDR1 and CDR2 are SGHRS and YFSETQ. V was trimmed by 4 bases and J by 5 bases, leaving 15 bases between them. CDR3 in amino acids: CASSKDRSAETQYF. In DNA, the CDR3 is TGCGCCAGCAGCAAAGACAGGTCTGCCGAGACCCAGTACTTC.

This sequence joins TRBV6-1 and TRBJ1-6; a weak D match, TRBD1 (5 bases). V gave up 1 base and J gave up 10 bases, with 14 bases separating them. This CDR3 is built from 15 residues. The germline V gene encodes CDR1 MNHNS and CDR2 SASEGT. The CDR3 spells CASSEGTWGSSPLHF. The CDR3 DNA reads TGTGCCAGCAGTGAAGGCACGTGGGGGAGCTCACCCCTCCACTTT.

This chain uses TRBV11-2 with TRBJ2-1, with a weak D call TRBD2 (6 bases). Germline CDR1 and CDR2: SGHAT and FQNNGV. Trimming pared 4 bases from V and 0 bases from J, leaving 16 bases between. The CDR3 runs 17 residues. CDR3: CASSSGGAGTSYNEQFF. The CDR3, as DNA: TGTGCCAGCAGCTCAGGTGGGGCGGGAACCTCCTACAATGAGCAGTTCTTC.

The CDR3 protein is CAWSVRTSKAFF. The CDR3 DNA reads TGTGCCTGGAGTGTACGGACATCTAAAGCTTTCTTT. The genes are TRBV30 and TRBJ1-1, with D maybe TRBD1 (5 bases). The V gene's germline CDR1 is GTSNPN and CDR2 SVGIG (reference sequence). The CDR3 consists of 12 residues. V gave up 0 bases and J gave up 9 bases, with 11 bases separating them.

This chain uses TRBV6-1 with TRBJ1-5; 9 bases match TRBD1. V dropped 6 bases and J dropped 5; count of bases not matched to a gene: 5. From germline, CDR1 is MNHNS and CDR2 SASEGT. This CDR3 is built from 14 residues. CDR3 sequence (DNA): TGTGCCAGCAGGGGGGGACAGGGCCATCAGCCCCAGCATTTT. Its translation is CASRGGQGHQPQHF.

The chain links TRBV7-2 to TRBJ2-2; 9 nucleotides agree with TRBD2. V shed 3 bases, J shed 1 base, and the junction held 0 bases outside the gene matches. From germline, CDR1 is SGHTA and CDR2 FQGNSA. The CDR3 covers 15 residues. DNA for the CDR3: TGTGCCAGCAGCTTTAGCGGGGGGAACACCGGGGAGCTGTTTTTT. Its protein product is CASSFSGGNTGELFF.

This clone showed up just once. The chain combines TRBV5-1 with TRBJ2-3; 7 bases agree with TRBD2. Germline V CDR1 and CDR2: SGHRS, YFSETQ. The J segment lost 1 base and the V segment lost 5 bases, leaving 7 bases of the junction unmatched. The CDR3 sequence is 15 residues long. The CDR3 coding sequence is TGCGCCAGCAGAGGCGGGGGAGGGGGCACAGATACGCAGTATTTT. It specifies CASRGGGGGTDTQYF.

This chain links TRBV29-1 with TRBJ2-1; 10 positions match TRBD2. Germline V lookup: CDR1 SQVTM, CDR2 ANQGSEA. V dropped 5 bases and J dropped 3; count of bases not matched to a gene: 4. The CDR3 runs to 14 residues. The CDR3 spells CSVIAGGHYNEQFF. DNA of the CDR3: TGCAGCGTTATAGCGGGGGGTCACTACAATGAGCAGTTCTTC.

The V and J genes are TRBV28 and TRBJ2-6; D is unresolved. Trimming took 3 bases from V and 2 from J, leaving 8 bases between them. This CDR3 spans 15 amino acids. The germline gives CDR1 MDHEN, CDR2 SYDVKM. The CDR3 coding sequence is TGTGCCAGCAGTTTGGGGAAAACTGGGGCCAACGTCCTGACTTTC. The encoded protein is CASSLGKTGANVLTF.

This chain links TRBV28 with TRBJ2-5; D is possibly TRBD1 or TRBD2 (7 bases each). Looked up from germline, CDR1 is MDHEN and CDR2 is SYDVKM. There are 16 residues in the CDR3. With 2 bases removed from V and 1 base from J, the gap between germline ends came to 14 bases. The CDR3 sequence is CASSLQAGGAQETQYF. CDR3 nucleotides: TGTGCCAGCAGTTTACAGGCAGGGGGGGCCCAAGAGACCCAGTACTTC.

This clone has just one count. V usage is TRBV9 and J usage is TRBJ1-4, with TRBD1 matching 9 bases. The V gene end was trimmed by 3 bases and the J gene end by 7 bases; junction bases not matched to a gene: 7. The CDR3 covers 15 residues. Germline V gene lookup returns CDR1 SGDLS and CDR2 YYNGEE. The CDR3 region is CASSAGTGPPEKLFF. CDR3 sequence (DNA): TGTGCCAGCAGCGCCGGGACAGGGCCGCCTGAAAAACTGTTTTTT. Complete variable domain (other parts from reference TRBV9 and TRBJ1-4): DSGVTQTPKHLITATGQRVTLRCSPRSGDLSVYWYQQSLDQGLQFLIQYYNGEERAKGNILERFSAQQFPDLHSELNLSSLELGDSALYFCASSAGTGPPEKLFFGSGTQLSVL.

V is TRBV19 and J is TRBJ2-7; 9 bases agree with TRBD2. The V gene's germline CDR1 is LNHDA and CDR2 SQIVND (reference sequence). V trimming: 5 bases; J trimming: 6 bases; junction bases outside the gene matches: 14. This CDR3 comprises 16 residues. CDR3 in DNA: TGTGCCAGTAGTCATACAGGGACTAGCCCATTCGGCGAGCAGTACTTC. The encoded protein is CASSHTGTSPFGEQYF. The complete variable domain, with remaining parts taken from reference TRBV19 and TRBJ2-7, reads DGGITQSPKYLFRKEGQNVTLSCEQNLNHDAMYWYRQDPGQGLRLIYYSQIVNDFQKGDIAEGYSVSREKKESFPLTVTSAQKNPTAFYLCASSHTGTSPFGEQYFGPGTRLTVT.

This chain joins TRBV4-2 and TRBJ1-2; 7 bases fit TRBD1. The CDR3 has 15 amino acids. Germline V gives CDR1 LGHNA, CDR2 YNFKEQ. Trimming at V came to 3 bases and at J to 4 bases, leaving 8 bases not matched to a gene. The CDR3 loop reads CASSQGGQRSYGYTF. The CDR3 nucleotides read TGTGCCAGCAGCCAGGGGGGACAGAGATCCTATGGCTACACCTTC.

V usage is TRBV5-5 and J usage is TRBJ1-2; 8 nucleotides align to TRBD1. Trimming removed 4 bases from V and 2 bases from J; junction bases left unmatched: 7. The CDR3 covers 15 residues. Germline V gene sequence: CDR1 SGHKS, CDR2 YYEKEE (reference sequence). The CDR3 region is CASSEPQGANYGYTF. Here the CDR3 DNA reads TGTGCCAGCAGCGAACCCCAGGGGGCGAACTATGGCTACACCTTC.

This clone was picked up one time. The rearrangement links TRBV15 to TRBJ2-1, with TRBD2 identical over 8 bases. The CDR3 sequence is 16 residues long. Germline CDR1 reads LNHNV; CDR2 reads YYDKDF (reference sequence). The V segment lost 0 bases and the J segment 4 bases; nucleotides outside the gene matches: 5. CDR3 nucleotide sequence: TGTGCCACCAGCAGAGATCCGGGGGGGCTTTACAATGAGCAGTTCTTC. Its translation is CATSRDPGGLYNEQFF.

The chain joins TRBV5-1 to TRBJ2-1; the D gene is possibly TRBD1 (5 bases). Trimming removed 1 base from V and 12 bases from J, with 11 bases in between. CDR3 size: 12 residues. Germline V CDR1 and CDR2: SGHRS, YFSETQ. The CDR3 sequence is CASSLQGEGQFF. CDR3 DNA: TGCGCCAGCAGCTTGCAGGGCGAAGGGCAGTTCTTC. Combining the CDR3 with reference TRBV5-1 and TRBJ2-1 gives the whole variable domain KAGVTQTPRYLIKTRGQQVTLSCSPISGHRSVSWYQQTPGQGLQFLFEYFSETQRNKGNFPGRFSGRQFSNSRSEMNVSTLELGDSALYLCASSLQGEGQFFGPGTRLTVL.

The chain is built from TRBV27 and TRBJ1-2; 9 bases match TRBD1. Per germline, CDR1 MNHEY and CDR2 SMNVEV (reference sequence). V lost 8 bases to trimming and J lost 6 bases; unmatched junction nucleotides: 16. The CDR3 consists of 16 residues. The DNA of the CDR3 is TGTGCCAGCTCAATATCCTACAGGGGGCGAGGCGATGGCTACACCTTC. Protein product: CASSISYRGRGDGYTF.

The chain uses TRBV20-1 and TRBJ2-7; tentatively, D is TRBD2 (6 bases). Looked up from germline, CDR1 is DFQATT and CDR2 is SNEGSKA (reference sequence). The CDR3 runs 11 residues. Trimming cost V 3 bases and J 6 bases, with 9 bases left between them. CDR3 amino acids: CSARSGGEQYF. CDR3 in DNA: TGCAGTGCTAGGTCCGGGGGCGAGCAGTACTTC.

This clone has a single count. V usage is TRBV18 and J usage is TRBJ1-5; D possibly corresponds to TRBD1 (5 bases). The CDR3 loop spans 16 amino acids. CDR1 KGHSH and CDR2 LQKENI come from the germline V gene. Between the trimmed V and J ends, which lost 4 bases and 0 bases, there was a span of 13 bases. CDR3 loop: CASSLGTLDSNQPQHF. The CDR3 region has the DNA TGTGCCAGCTCACTAGGGACGTTGGATAGCAATCAGCCCCAGCATTTT.

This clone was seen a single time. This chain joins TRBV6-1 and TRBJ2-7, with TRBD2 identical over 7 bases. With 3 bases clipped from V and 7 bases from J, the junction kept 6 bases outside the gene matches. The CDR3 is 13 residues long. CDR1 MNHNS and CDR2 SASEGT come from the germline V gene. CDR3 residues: CASSEVAGREQYF. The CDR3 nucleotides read TGTGCCAGCAGTGAGGTAGCGGGTCGGGAGCAGTACTTC.

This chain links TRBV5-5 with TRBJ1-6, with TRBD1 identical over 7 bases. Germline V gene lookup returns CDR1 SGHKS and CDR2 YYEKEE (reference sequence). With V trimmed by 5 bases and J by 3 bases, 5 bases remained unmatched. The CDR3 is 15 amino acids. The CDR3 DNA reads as TGTGCCAGCAGGGTTCGACAGGGCTATAATTCACCCCTCCACTTT. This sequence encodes CASRVRQGYNSPLHF.